This T cell receptor (beta chain) was profiled in a study of human T cells and chemical hapten exposure (dated by TCRdb to the early 2020s). As for the study more broadly: For sensitization, 2% DPC in acetone was applied to a roughly 2 cm by roughly 2 cm area of upper inner arm skin. About 28 alopecia patients gave blood for TCR sequencing at one to four time points (pre-sensitization, 2, 6 and 24 weeks). Libraries were combined into a pool for sequencing, and differences in TCR yield between samples came mainly from small differences in library volumes within the pool. Patch testing on the upper back used Finn chambers containing 0.01% DPC, with scoring done after 6 days according to International Contact Dermatitis Research Group standards. Patients additionally received weekly therapeutic DPC doses to the scalp throughout the roughly 24-week study period. Blood samples were taken from patients before sensitization (week 0) and then at 2, 6 and about 24 weeks after DPC sensitization. The patient cohort, mostly female, included alopecia areata with under or over 50% scalp involvement, alopecia totalis and alopecia universalis. Peripheral blood TCR repertoire changes were tracked in vivo in alopecia patients during primary and secondary sensitization to the hapten diphenylcyclopropenone (DPC).

On this clonotype: Its antigen has not been determined. It has no much larger one-base neighbor in the sample; base qualities were not kept.

Here is what the overall study found, with its caveats: Significantly more large CDR3 similarity clusters were formed by expanded TCRs than by pre-sensitization or healthy control sets, consistent with antigen-driven responses. Patch test score correlated positively with the number of PT1 expanded TCRs, reaching significance at thresholds 8, 16 and 32 but not at 4. All patients had alopecia, a presumed autoimmune disease, so their immune response might differ from that of healthy individuals. After repeated subsampling, the strength of the expansion versus patch-test correlation and the threshold at which it became significant changed. No change with DPC sensitization was found in the number of TCRs above 1 in 1000 frequency, and no evidence of global repertoire structure alterations was found.

Library creation used RACE. Reads for this sample came from a NextSeq 500. During library preparation, unique molecular identifiers were attached to individual cDNA molecules so that TCRs could be counted quantitatively and reproducibly. Both TCR alpha and TCR beta chains were sequenced from each blood RNA sample. In the source study's methods: The median number of TCRs per sample was 90,000 to 100,000, ranging from about 23,224 to 690,600. V, J and CDR3 annotation of the TCR reads was performed with the Decombinator software suite. To make PS versus PT1 abundance plots, every sample was subsampled to the same number of TCRs (28,000). Expanded TCRs were defined as absent before sensitization and observed at least eight times at the 2-week time point. Starting from the raw public reads, TCRdb applied fastp trimming at Q25, assembled clones with MiXCR and retained in-frame beta chains. Every distinct CDR3 protein forms one entry, paired with its most common genes and DNA. The V and J calls were determined by TCRdb, not by the authors. This sample comprises around 120,000 distinct CDR3 sequences, roughly an eighth of them detected only once. Around 0.99% of the sample is in the top ten clones.

The germline V end is reduced by 3 bases and the J end by 2 bases; junction bases left unmatched: 4. From its cysteine to its phenylalanine, the CDR3 spans 15 amino acids. Only the CDR3 portion is preserved as DNA: 45 bases, with reading frame beginning at the first base. Per the germline V gene, SGHAT is the CDR1 and FQNNGV is the CDR2. The time point label, as the study defines it: patch test 1, 2 weeks after DPC sensitization. The label giving this sample's treatment or condition can be read as: therapeutic diphenylcyclopropenone sensitization with weekly scalp DPC. Blood at each patch-test visit was drawn before the patch test was applied. To be eligible, patients had to be aged 18 to 70, diagnosed with alopecia and judged suitable for DPC therapy, while pregnant patients were excluded. Total RNA was isolated from unfractionated whole blood collected in Tempus Blood RNA tubes.

This clonotype originated in a man aged 18 to 30 with alopecia areata. Some clones in this sample may be carry-over from other donors' samples. This sequence uses TRBV11-2 and TRBJ2-3; TRBD1 fits 8 bases in the junction. The material was whole blood, obtained in connection with sensitization to the hapten diphenylcyclopropenone (DPC). The DNA reads TGTGCCAGCAGCTTCAGGGGGCGCGACACAGATACGCAGTATTTT. Its translation reads: CASSFRGRDTDTQYF.